The entry below describes one T cell receptor beta chain. Its antigen is still unknown. The PCR made use of 60 Vbeta and 13 Jbeta primers. Profiling relied on immunoSEQ multiplex PCR, and the TCRdb table lists in-frame clones only, not all of them. The table lists about 130,000 clones, roughly four fifths of them singletons. This CDR3 spans 15 amino acids. CDR1 and CDR2 from the germline V gene are SGDLS and YYNGEE. V dropped 5 bases and J dropped 1; count of bases not matched to a gene: 8. The sample is drawn from a study of cytomegalovirus exposure and HLA in healthy donors. Study outcomes and limitations: In a later analysis, the majority of CMV-associated beta chains seemingly showed HLA restriction.

V and J are TRBV9 and TRBJ1-1, with TRBD1 identical over 7 bases. This sequence originates from a woman in her 50s in good health and CMV-seronegative. What was sequenced was PBMCs. CDR3 DNA sequence: TGTGCCAGCAGTGCCGGGACAGCCGCGAACACTGAAGCTTTCTTT. Protein: CASSAGTAANTEAFF.